One and the same sample provided the 13 T cell receptor beta chains below, sequenced in a study of blood T cell repertoires in COVID-19. Data came from immunoSEQ multiplex PCR; TCRdb stores just in-frame clones and leaves some out. Of under 300,000 clones listed, approximately 82% are singletons. The sample taken for sequencing was peripheral blood. The receptors derive from a man aged 55-75 years who had recovered from COVID-19.

The chain uses TRBV18 and TRBJ2-2, with 7 bases matching TRBD1. V shed 3 bases, J shed 4 bases, and the junction held 5 bases outside the gene matches. The length of the CDR3 is 15 residues. Germline loops: CDR1 KGHSH, CDR2 LQKENI. This CDR3 is CASSPRQGATGELFF. The CDR3 bases are TGTGCCAGCTCACCTAGACAGGGTGCCACCGGGGAGCTGTTTTTT. The whole variable domain, remainder taken from reference TRBV18 and TRBJ2-2, is NAGVMQNPRHLVRRRGQEARLRCSPMKGHSHVYWYRQLPEEGLKFMVYLQKENIIDESGMPKERFSAEFPKEGPSILRIQQVVRGDSAAYFCASSPRQGATGELFFGEGSRLTVL.

This clone has a single count. The chain is built from TRBV28 and TRBJ2-3; TRBD2 matches 14 bases. V gave up 5 bases and J gave up 3 bases; unmatched junction bases: 7. This CDR3 is 17 amino acids long. From germline, CDR1 is MDHEN and CDR2 SYDVKM. Here the CDR3 DNA reads TGTGCCAGCAGTCAGACTAGCGGGAGGGCCATTACAGATACGCAGTATTTT. As protein: CASSQTSGRAITDTQYF. Together with reference TRBV28 and TRBJ2-3, the CDR3 gives the full variable domain: DVKVTQSSRYLVKRTGEKVFLECVQDMDHENMFWYRQDPGLGLRLIYFSYDVKMKEKGDIPEGYSVSREKKERFSLILESASTNQTSMYLCASSQTSGRAITDTQYFGPGTRLTVL.

The chain uses TRBV12-3 or TRBV12-4 and TRBJ2-1, with D unclear. V was clipped by 8 bases and J by 6 bases, with 14 bases between them. CDR3 size: 13 residues. Here the CDR3 reads CASFRASSNEQFF. The CDR3, as DNA: TGTGCCAGCTTCCGAGCGTCGAGCAATGAGCAGTTCTTC.

This clone was seen just once. This chain links TRBV29-1 with TRBJ1-3; 7 positions agree with TRBD1. Germline CDR1 and CDR2: SQVTM and ANQGSEA. CDR3 length: 16 residues. V shed 3 bases and J 3 bases; nucleotides not matched to a gene: 11. This CDR3 reads CSVEARDSIVGNTIYF. The DNA for the CDR3 is TGCAGCGTTGAGGCCCGGGACAGTATCGTTGGAAACACCATATATTTT.

The chain recombines TRBV6-5 with TRBJ2-3, with 8 bases that match TRBD2. The V segment lost 5 bases and the J segment 3 bases; nucleotides outside the gene matches: 7. Germline V gene lookup returns CDR1 MNHEY and CDR2 SVGAGI. This CDR3 comprises 15 residues. The CDR3 loop reads CASSNVAGRTDTQYF. The CDR3 DNA sequence: TGTGCCAGCAGTAACGTAGCGGGGCGAACAGATACGCAGTATTTT.

The CDR3 protein is CASSLGSGYGYTF. DNA of the CDR3: TGCGCCAGCAGCTTGGGTTCGGGCTATGGCTACACCTTC. The rearrangement links TRBV5-1 to TRBJ1-2; no firm D call. V was trimmed by 0 bases and J by 4 bases, leaving 7 bases between them. CDR3 size: 13 residues. CDR1 is SGHRS and CDR2 is YFSETQ in the germline V gene.

The V and J genes are TRBV11-2 and TRBJ1-1; 9 bases match TRBD1. Germline V gene sequence: CDR1 SGHAT, CDR2 FQNNGV. The junction had 8 bases not matched to a gene; V was cut back by 6 bases and J by 6 bases. The CDR3 is 14 residues long. The chain's CDR3 is CASRLKTGGAEAFF. For the CDR3, the DNA is TGTGCCAGCAGATTAAAGACAGGGGGGGCTGAAGCTTTCTTT.

CDR3: CASSESRQAETQYF. The CDR3 nucleotides are TGTGCCAGCAGTGAATCCCGACAGGCGGAGACCCAGTACTTC. V usage is TRBV25-1 and J usage is TRBJ2-5; possible D gene TRBD1, 6 bases. Germline V CDR1 and CDR2: MGHDK, SYGVNS. The CDR3 consists of 14 residues. Trimming took 1 base from V and 5 from J, leaving 11 bases between them.

This rearrangement joins TRBV11-2 to TRBJ2-7; D perhaps matches TRBD2 (6 bases). CDR1 is SGHAT, CDR2 FQNNGV, per germline. The V and J ends lost 5 bases and 12 bases respectively, with 20 bases between them. The CDR3 length is 13 residues. This chain's CDR3 is CASSPTRAGLLYF. The CDR3 region has the DNA TGTGCCAGCAGCCCCACCCGAGCGGGTCTTTTGTACTTC. Full variable domain (outside the CDR3, taken from reference TRBV11-2 and TRBJ2-7): EAGVAQSPRYKIIEKRQSVAFWCNPISGHATLYWYQQILGQGPKLLIQFQNNGVVDDSQLPKDRFSAERLKGVDSTLKIQPAKLEDSAVYLCASSPTRAGLLYFGPGTRLTVT.

This clone was observed once. CDR3 sequence (DNA): TGTGCCACCAGTGGGGCAGGGTGGAGTGAGCAGTTCTTC. Translation gives CATSGAGWSEQFF. The genes are TRBV24-1 and TRBJ2-1, with D possibly TRBD1 on 5 matching bases. The CDR3 runs to 13 residues. V dropped 5 bases and J dropped 9 bases, with 13 bases sitting between them. Per the germline V gene, CDR1 is KGHDR and CDR2 is SFDVKD.

The chain has TRBV18 and TRBJ1-2; no clear D gene. The ends were cut back, 2 bases at V and 4 bases at J, with 11 bases in the middle. The CDR3 is 14 residues long. CDR1 is KGHSH and CDR2 is LQKENI in the germline V gene. The CDR3: CASSPDELVYGYTF. Written as DNA, the CDR3 is TGTGCCAGCTCACCAGATGAGCTAGTCTATGGCTACACCTTC.

This chain joins TRBV27 and TRBJ1-2; TRBD1 matches at 9 bases. The length of the CDR3 is 15 residues. After removal of 8 bases from V and 1 base from J, the junction contained 8 bases not matched to a gene. The germline CDR1 and CDR2 sequences are MNHEY and SMNVEV (reference sequence). The CDR3 region has the DNA TGTGCCAGCTCGGGGGACAGGGCGCATAACTATGGCTACACCTTC. Protein: CASSGDRAHNYGYTF.

The rearrangement joins TRBV28 to TRBJ1-5, with D perhaps TRBD1 (5 bases). Trimming removed 7 bases at V and 0 bases at J, with 16 bases between. The CDR3 contains 16 residues. CDR1 and CDR2 from the germline V gene are MDHEN and SYDVKM. The CDR3 bases are TGTGCCAGCAAAGGCGGGGGACCGCTTAGCAATCAGCCCCAGCATTTT. It is translated as CASKGGGPLSNQPQHF.